This paragraph covers one T cell receptor beta chain sequence. This CDR3 spans 17 amino acids. The V gene end was trimmed by 3 bases and the J gene end by 8 bases; junction bases not matched to a gene: 15. The V gene's germline CDR1 is DFQATT and CDR2 SNEGSKA (reference sequence). In the authors' methods: Amplification with reference gene primers provided the estimates of nucleated cell counts. Data came from immunoSEQ multiplex PCR; TCRdb stores just in-frame clones and leaves some out. V, J and clone size were drawn from that table, and D and trimming were deduced from the DNA. The top ten clones hold nearly 20% of a sample with over 80,000 clones, around 87% of them seen once. The entry originates in a study of blood T cell repertoires in COVID-19. For the study at large: Acute and convalescent COVID-19 specimens originated in the United States, Italy and Spain. PBMCs, B-cell-depleted T cells, or T cells were the source of the cDNA or gDNA that made up the material.

V and J are TRBV20-1 and TRBJ2-3; TRBD2 matches 12 bases. The receptor was isolated from a human donor in a cohort sampled during active COVID-19. The sample comprised peripheral blood. Here the CDR3 reads CSASRGPTTSGSGTQYF. For the CDR3, the DNA is TGCAGTGCTAGTCGAGGTCCCACGACTAGCGGGAGCGGTACGCAGTATTTT.